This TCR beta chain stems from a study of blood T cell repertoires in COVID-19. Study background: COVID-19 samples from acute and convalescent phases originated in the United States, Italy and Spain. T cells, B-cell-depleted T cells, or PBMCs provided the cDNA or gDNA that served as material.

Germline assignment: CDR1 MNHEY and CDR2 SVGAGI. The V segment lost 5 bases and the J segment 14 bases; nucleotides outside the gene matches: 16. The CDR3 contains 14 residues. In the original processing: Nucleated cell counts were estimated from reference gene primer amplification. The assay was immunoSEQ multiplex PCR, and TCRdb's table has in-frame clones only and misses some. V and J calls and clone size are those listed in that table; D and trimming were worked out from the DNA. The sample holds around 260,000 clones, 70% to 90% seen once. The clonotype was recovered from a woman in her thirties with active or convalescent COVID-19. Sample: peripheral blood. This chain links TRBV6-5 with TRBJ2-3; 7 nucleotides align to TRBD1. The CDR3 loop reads CASSKTPFRDSRYF. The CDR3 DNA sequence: TGTGCCAGCAGTAAAACGCCTTTCCGGGACAGTAGGTATTTT.